This TCR beta chain derives from a study of blood T cells in healthy people across ages. Study outcomes and limitations: More naive CD4+ cells and higher diversity were found in long-lived than in aged donors.

V lost 2 bases to trimming and J lost 3 bases, with 19 bases between them. Germline V gene sequence: CDR1 MNHEY, CDR2 SVGEGT. The CDR3 extends over 17 amino acids. Comments on this clonotype: As yet, its antigen is unknown.

The authors ran a second PCR of about 6 to 12 cycles using a sample-barcoded 5' primer and a J-beta primer mix. TCRdb processed the 5' RACE reads anew with MiXCR; each CDR3 protein has one entry. The sample holds hundreds of thousands of distinct CDR3 sequences, around 41% seen once. This clonotype was obtained from a man older than 75 in good health. This chain connects TRBV6-2 or TRBV6-3 to TRBJ2-5; the D call may be TRBD1 or TRBD2 (7 bases each). Sequences were obtained from blood. CDR3 protein: CASSYPTTGRGKETQYF. The CDR3 DNA sequence: TGTGCCAGCAGTTACCCTACGACAGGGCGGGGGAAAGAGACCCAGTACTTC.